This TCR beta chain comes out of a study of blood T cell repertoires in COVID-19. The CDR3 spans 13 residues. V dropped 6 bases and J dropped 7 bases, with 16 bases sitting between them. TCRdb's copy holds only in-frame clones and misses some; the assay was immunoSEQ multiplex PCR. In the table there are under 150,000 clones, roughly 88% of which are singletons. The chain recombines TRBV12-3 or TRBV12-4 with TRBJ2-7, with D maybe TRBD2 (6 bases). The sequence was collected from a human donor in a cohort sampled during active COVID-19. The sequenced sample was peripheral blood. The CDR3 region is CASRLGGVGEQYF. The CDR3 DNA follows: TGTGCCAGCAGACTGGGGGGAGTTGGGGAGCAGTACTTC.